The subject of this entry is one TCR beta chain. What it binds is not known. Germline is not matched at one junction end, which may reflect a read error. CDR3 length equals 13 residues. CDR1 and CDR2 (germline): SGHVT, SQSDAQ. The data were obtained in a study of molecular identifiers for immune sequencing clone quantification. About the research overall: Five aliquots were made in replicates from the RNA of approximately 20,000 or 98,000 naive CD8 cells, and four were sequenced.

Points from the study as a whole: Highly expanded clone sizes could end up underestimated if a barcode were shared by identical TCR molecules.

TCRdb called the PCR reads again in MiXCR, with one record for every CDR3 protein. The sample consists of about 640,000 distinct CDR3 sequences, just under 20% of them appearing once. The specimen sequenced was naive CD8+ T cells from blood, with Jurkat cell RNA spiked in. Specified subset: FACS-sorted CD8+CD4-CCR7+CD45RA+ naive T cells. This clonotype was obtained from a human donor in good health. Some libraries in this study had Jurkat cell RNA spiked in. This rearrangement joins TRBV7-4 to TRBJ2-1; D gene unclear. In DNA, the CDR3 is TGTGCCAGCAGCCTGAGCAACTACGATGAGCAGTTCTTC. Encoded protein: CASSLSNYDEQFF.